The 25 T cell receptor beta chains listed next were all sequenced from one sample in a study of CD8 T cells in Susac syndrome. cDNA came from approximately 0.5 to 1 ug RNA primed by random hexamers. TCRdb redid the calling of the immunoSEQ multiplex PCR reads with MiXCR, one entry per CDR3 protein. Of some 120,000 distinct CDR3 sequences listed, 90% to 95% are singletons. The sequenced sample consisted of CD8+ T cells from PBMCs. The receptors derive from a human donor with multiple sclerosis.

This clonotype was picked up one time. The rearrangement uses TRBV9 and TRBJ1-1; 9 positions match TRBD1. The CDR3 extends over 14 amino acids. Germline CDR1 reads SGDLS; CDR2 reads YYNGEE. V lost 3 bases and J lost 8; bases outside the gene matches: 8. In nucleotides, the CDR3 is TGTGCCAGCAGCGCCCGGACAGGGGAGCCCGAAGCTTTCTTT. This encodes CASSARTGEPEAFF.

The J gene is TRBJ2-7, the V gene TRBV6-6; 8 nucleotides line up with TRBD1. Unmatched junction bases numbered 3, after V lost 6 bases and J lost 2 bases. There are 13 residues in the CDR3. Germline V CDR1 and CDR2: MNHNY, SVGAGI (reference sequence). CDR3 nucleotide sequence: TGTGCCAGCAGCACGGACAGGGCCTACGAGCAGTACGTC. Its translation is CASSTDRAYEQYV.

This clonotype was picked up one time. V and J are TRBV12-3 or TRBV12-4 and TRBJ2-5, with 10 bases aligning to TRBD2. This CDR3 spans 15 amino acids. The trim removed 5 bases at V and 3 bases at J, leaving 6 bases unmatched. The CDR3: CASSTPGLAKETQYF. CDR3 DNA: TGTGCCAGCAGTACTCCGGGACTAGCGAAAGAGACCCAGTACTTC.

Note on this clonotype: An end of the junction does not agree with germline; a read error may underlie this. This chain joins TRBV5-1 and TRBJ2-3, with D unresolved. The CDR3 contains 12 residues. The germline V gene encodes CDR1 SGHRS and CDR2 YFSETQ. CDR3 sequence: CASRAPPDAQYF. CDR3 nucleotide sequence: TGCGCCAGCAGGGCCCCCCCAGATGCGCAGTATTTT. Together with reference TRBV5-1 and TRBJ2-3, the CDR3 gives the full variable domain: KAGVTQTPRYLIKTRGQQVTLSCSPISGHRSVSWYQQTPGQGLQFLFEYFSETQRNKGNFPGRFSGRQFSNSRSEMNVSTLELGDSALYLCASRAPPDAQYFGPGTRLTVL.

The chain carries TRBV2 and TRBJ1-1; D remains ambiguous. Per germline, CDR1 SNHLY and CDR2 FYNNEI. The CDR3 extends over 11 amino acids. V lost 9 bases to trimming and J lost 5 bases, with 10 bases between them. CDR3 amino acids: CARPRGTEAFF. CDR3 coding DNA: TGTGCCAGACCCCGAGGGACTGAAGCTTTCTTT.

The rearrangement joins TRBV14 to TRBJ2-1; D gene unclear. In germline, CDR1 is SGHDN, CDR2 FVKESK. Trimming removed 3 bases from V and 4 bases from J, with 7 bases in between. The CDR3 covers 13 residues. CDR3 nucleotides: TGTGCCAGCAGCCATGACGGATACAATGAGCAGTTCTTC. This codes for CASSHDGYNEQFF. The full variable domain, with the rest looked up from reference TRBV14 and TRBJ2-1, is EAGVTQFPSHSVIEKGQTVTLRCDPISGHDNLYWYRRVMGKEIKFLLHFVKESKQDESGMPNNRFLAERTGGTYSTLKVQPAELEDSGVYFCASSHDGYNEQFFGPGTRLTVL.

The CDR3 sequence is CASSQDVRGRDTIYF. For the CDR3, the DNA is TGCGCCAGCAGCCAAGACGTTCGGGGGAGGGACACCATATATTTT. V is TRBV4-1 and J is TRBJ1-3; the D gene is possibly TRBD1 (5 bases). The CDR3 is 15 residues long. V gave up 0 bases and J gave up 8 bases, with 14 bases separating them. Germline V gives CDR1 MGHRA, CDR2 YSYEKL.

The V gene is TRBV28, the J gene TRBJ2-1, with 8 bases that match TRBD2. Germline V gene lookup returns CDR1 MDHEN and CDR2 SYDVKM. V lost 3 bases and J lost 4; bases outside the gene matches: 5. This CDR3 has 15 residues. The CDR3 DNA sequence: TGTGCCAGCAGTTTCGGGCTAGCGGGTTACAATGAGCAGTTCTTC. Translating gives CASSFGLAGYNEQFF.

This chain uses TRBV7-8 with TRBJ2-4; no definite D call. The CDR3 runs to 15 residues. Per the germline V gene, CDR1 is SGHVS and CDR2 is FQNEAQ. V dropped 5 bases and J dropped 0 bases, with 11 bases sitting between them. CDR3 region: CASSQDGLAKNIQYF. CDR3 coding DNA: TGTGCCAGCAGCCAGGACGGATTAGCCAAAAACATTCAGTACTTC.

The chain couples TRBV29-1 to TRBJ1-1; D ambiguous. The V gene lost 6 bases and the J gene lost 1 base, with 12 bases spanning the gap. The CDR3 loop spans 13 amino acids. Germline assignment: CDR1 SQVTM and CDR2 ANQGSEA. CDR3 sequence (DNA): TGCAGCGTCCTCGGACTTCAGAACACTGAAGCTTTCTTT. It translates to CSVLGLQNTEAFF. The full variable domain, in which reference TRBV29-1 and TRBJ1-1 provide the parts outside the CDR3, is SAVISQKPSRDICQRGTSLTIQCQVDSQVTMMFWYRQQPGQSLTLIATANQGSEATYESGFVIDKFPISRPNLTFSTLTVSNMSPEDSSIYLCSVLGLQNTEAFFGQGTRLTVV.

The gene calls are TRBV5-4 and TRBJ2-1; D gene ambiguous. This CDR3 is 12 amino acids long. Deletions cut 4 bases from V and 6 bases from J, with 8 bases between. Germline assignment: CDR1 SGHNT and CDR2 YYREEE (reference sequence). As DNA, the CDR3 is TGTGCCAGCAGCGCTCCGGGCAATGAGCAGTTCTTC. This encodes CASSAPGNEQFF.

The rearrangement joins TRBV10-3 to TRBJ1-2; weak D call: TRBD1 (5 bases). This CDR3 contains 11 residues. Looked up from germline, CDR1 is ENHRY and CDR2 is SYGVKD. V dropped 7 bases and J dropped 4 bases, with 7 bases sitting between them. CDR3 in amino acids: CAITGSYGYTF. The CDR3, as DNA: TGTGCCATCACAGGGAGCTATGGCTACACCTTC.

This chain uses TRBV28 with TRBJ1-2; 7 bases are shared with TRBD1. This CDR3 region has 18 residues. Looked up from germline, CDR1 is MDHEN and CDR2 is SYDVKM. With V trimmed by 2 bases and J by 2 bases, 14 bases remained unmatched. CDR3 DNA: TGTGCCAGCAGTTTAGGCCGGATCACGGACAGGCAAAACTATGGCTACACCTTC. Translated, it gives CASSLGRITDRQNYGYTF.

This clonotype was seen only a few times. The chain employs TRBV7-9 and TRBJ2-7; D is undetermined. Trimming cost V 2 bases and J 4 bases, with 9 bases left between them. Germline V CDR1 and CDR2: SEHNR, FQNEAQ (reference sequence). The CDR3 sequence is 13 residues long. DNA for the CDR3: TGTGCCAGCAGCTTACGGCCAAGGTACGAGCAGTACGTC. This encodes CASSLRPRYEQYV.

The chain has TRBV20-1 and TRBJ2-2; TRBD2 might be the D (6 bases). The CDR3 contains 12 residues. V shed 1 base and J shed 6 bases, with 6 bases lying between them. The V gene's germline CDR1 is DFQATT and CDR2 SNEGSKA (reference sequence). The CDR3 loop reads CSARGGAGELFF. In DNA form, the CDR3 reads TGCAGTGCTAGAGGGGGGGCCGGGGAGCTGTTTTTT.

The chain is built from TRBV2 and TRBJ2-7, with TRBD1 matching 8 bases. Per germline, CDR1 SNHLY and CDR2 FYNNEI. The CDR3 runs 15 residues. Trimming cost V 1 base and J 1 base; bases outside gene matches: 3. Here the CDR3 DNA reads TGTGCCAGCAGTGAAGATACAGGGGGATCCTACGAGCAGTACGTC. Its protein product is CASSEDTGGSYEQYV.

The chain links TRBV30 to TRBJ1-2; D is ambiguous. The CDR3 consists of 15 residues. Germline CDR1 reads GTSNPN; CDR2 reads SVGIG (reference sequence). V lost 2 bases and J lost 7, with 20 bases in between. CDR3 in amino acids: CAWSNYSGQALGYTF. CDR3 sequence (DNA): TGTGCCTGGAGTAATTACTCGGGCCAGGCGCTTGGCTACACCTTC.

The chain joins TRBV3-1 to TRBJ1-5; D is unclear. This CDR3 region has 15 residues. The V and J ends lost 0 bases and 0 bases respectively, with 6 bases between them. Germline loops: CDR1 LGHDT, CDR2 YNNKEL (reference sequence). CDR3 nucleotide sequence: TGTGCCAGCAGCCAAGATACGGCTAGCAATCAGCCCCAGCATTTT. It is translated as CASSQDTASNQPQHF.

The genes are TRBV5-1 and TRBJ2-4; 8 bases line up with TRBD1. The CDR3 is made up of 14 amino acids. CDR1 and CDR2 from the germline V gene are SGHRS and YFSETQ. The trim removed 3 bases at V and 4 bases at J, leaving 3 bases unmatched. CDR3 DNA sequence: TGCGCCAGCAGCTCGGGACAGGAGAAAAACATTCAGTACTTC. Amino acids: CASSSGQEKNIQYF.

V gene TRBV6-5 combines with J gene TRBJ2-7; tentative D call: TRBD2 (6 bases). Germline CDR1 MNHEY, CDR2 SVGAGI. V was cut by 5 bases and J by 1 base, with 15 bases left in between. The CDR3 is 15 amino acids. CDR3: CASSLTPGLSYEQYF. In DNA form, the CDR3 reads TGTGCCAGCAGTCTTACCCCGGGACTTTCCTACGAGCAGTACTTC.

The genes are TRBV5-6 and TRBJ2-1; 14 bases line up with TRBD2. The CDR3 contains 16 residues. The germline V gene encodes CDR1 SGHDT and CDR2 YYEEEE. V shed 0 bases, J shed 9 bases, and the junction held 5 bases outside the gene matches. CDR3 sequence reads: CASSLAGLAGGVEQFF. In nucleotides, the CDR3 is TGTGCCAGCAGCTTGGCAGGACTAGCGGGAGGAGTTGAGCAGTTCTTC.

The chain links TRBV7-9 to TRBJ1-2; possible D gene TRBD1, 6 bases. Germline lookup yields CDR1 SEHNR and CDR2 FQNEAQ (reference sequence). Trimming cost V 8 bases and J 4 bases, with 17 bases left between them. The CDR3 is 14 residues long. For the CDR3, the DNA is TGTGCCAGCCGAGGGGGGGAGAACCGCTATGGCTACACCTTC. It is translated as CASRGGENRYGYTF. Complete variable domain (other parts from reference TRBV7-9 and TRBJ1-2): DTGVSQNPRHKITKRGQNVTFRCDPISEHNRLYWYRQTLGQGPEFLTYFQNEAQLEKSRLLSDRFSAERPKGSFSTLEIQRTEQGDSAMYLCASRGGENRYGYTFGSGTRLTVV.

The chain employs TRBV2 and TRBJ1-1; D is possibly TRBD1 (5 bases). This CDR3 region has 12 residues. V was cut by 4 bases and J by 7 bases, with 10 bases left in between. Looked up from germline, CDR1 is SNHLY and CDR2 is FYNNEI. CDR3 residues: CASSVTGHEAFF. The CDR3 nucleotides are TGTGCCAGCAGTGTAACGGGGCATGAAGCTTTCTTT.

The V and J genes are TRBV13 and TRBJ2-7; 8 nucleotides align to TRBD2. With 7 bases clipped from V and 0 bases from J, the junction kept 11 bases outside the gene matches. The CDR3 has 16 amino acids. Germline V gene data show CDR1 as PRHDT and CDR2 as FYEKMQ (reference sequence). The CDR3 loop is CASNKGGSGVSYEQYF. DNA of the CDR3: TGTGCCAGCAACAAAGGGGGTAGCGGGGTCTCCTACGAGCAGTACTTC.

This clonotype was seen once. V is TRBV12-3 or TRBV12-4 and J is TRBJ2-5, with D tentatively TRBD2 (6 bases). Trimming cost V 3 bases and J 4 bases, with 9 bases left between them. This CDR3 is 13 amino acids long. The chain's CDR3 is CASSLGGVETQYF. The DNA for the CDR3 is TGTGCCAGCAGTTTGGGGGGAGTAGAGACCCAGTACTTC.